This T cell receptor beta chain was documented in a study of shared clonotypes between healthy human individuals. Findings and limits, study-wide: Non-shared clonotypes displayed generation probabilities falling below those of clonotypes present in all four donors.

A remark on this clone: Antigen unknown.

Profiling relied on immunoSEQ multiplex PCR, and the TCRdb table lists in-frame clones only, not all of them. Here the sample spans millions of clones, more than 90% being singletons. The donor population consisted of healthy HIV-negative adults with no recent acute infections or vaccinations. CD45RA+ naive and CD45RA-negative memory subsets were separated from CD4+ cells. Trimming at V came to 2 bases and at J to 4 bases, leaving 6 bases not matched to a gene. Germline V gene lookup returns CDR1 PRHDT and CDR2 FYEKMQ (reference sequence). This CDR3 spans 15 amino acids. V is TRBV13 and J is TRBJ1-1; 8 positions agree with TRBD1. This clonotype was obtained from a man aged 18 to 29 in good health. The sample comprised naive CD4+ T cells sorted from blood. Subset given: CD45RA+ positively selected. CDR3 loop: CASSLSETGVTEAFF. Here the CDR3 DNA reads TGTGCCAGCAGCTTAAGTGAGACAGGGGTCACTGAAGCTTTCTTT.